These T cell receptor beta chains were read from a single sample in a study of T cell responses to AZD1222 COVID-19 vaccine. Clones were read by immunoSEQ multiplex PCR, and TCRdb kept only the in-frame ones, dropping some. The sample shows around 110,000 clones, about 86% of them seen only once. Specimen: peripheral blood, collected on day 0 of AZD1222 vaccination. The receptors originated from an adult in good health. The CDR3 runs from the conserved cysteine through the conserved F or W. D genes are given only for firm matches. Expanded clones are given a class, and other clones once, few, many or no size at all.

V: TRBV28; J: TRBJ2-5; length: 14; D: .; size: .; DNA: TGTGCCAGCCTCAGGGGGGGGGCCCAAGAGACCCAGTACTTC; CDR3: CASLRGGAQETQYF
V: TRBV30; J: TRBJ2-1; length: 15; D: TRBD2; size: .; DNA: TGTGCCTGGAGTGTTAGAGCGGGGGGGGCCAATGAGCAGTTCTTC; CDR3: CAWSVRAGGANEQFF
V: TRBV5-4; J: TRBJ2-1; length: 15; D: TRBD2; size: .; DNA: TGTGCCAGCAGCTTTCAACTAGCGGGGGCCAATGAGCAGTTCTTC; CDR3: CASSFQLAGANEQFF
V: TRBV5-1; J: TRBJ1-1; length: 15; D: .; size: .; DNA: TGCGCCAGCAGCTTGGCCGGACAGTTGAACACTGAAGCTTTCTTT; CDR3: CASSLAGQLNTEAFF
V: TRBV6-5; J: TRBJ1-2; length: 15; D: TRBD1; size: few; DNA: TGTGCCAGCAGTTACTCCAGCAGGGGGAACTATGGCTACACCTTC; CDR3: CASSYSSRGNYGYTF
V: TRBV30; J: TRBJ1-1; length: 12; D: .; size: .; DNA: TGTGCCTGGAGTGTCAGGCCATATGAAGCTTTCTTT; CDR3: CAWSVRPYEAFF
V: TRBV7-6; J: TRBJ2-7; length: 18; D: TRBD2; size: .; DNA: TGTGCCAGCAGCTTAATACCGGGACTAGCGGGGGGGGTGAGGGAGCAGTACTTC; CDR3: CASSLIPGLAGGVREQYF
V: TRBV7-2; J: TRBJ2-5; length: 15; D: TRBD2; size: .; DNA: TGTGCCAGCAGCTTAGGAAGTGGGAGGGATAAGACCCAGTACTTC; CDR3: CASSLGSGRDKTQYF
V: TRBV29-1; J: TRBJ1-1; length: 14; D: .; size: .; DNA: TGCAGCGTTGAAGATCAACCCAGAGGCACTGAAGCTTTCTTT; CDR3: CSVEDQPRGTEAFF
V: TRBV18; J: TRBJ2-6; length: 17; D: TRBD2; size: .; DNA: TGTGCCAGCTCACCTGTAGCGGGAGACTCTGGGGCCAACGTCCTGACTTTC; CDR3: CASSPVAGDSGANVLTF
V: TRBV6-5; J: TRBJ2-1; length: 14; D: .; size: .; DNA: TGTGCCAGCAGTCCCCCCGGCCGGACCAATGAGCAGTTCTTC; CDR3: CASSPPGRTNEQFF
V: TRBV9; J: TRBJ1-2; length: 15; D: .; size: once; DNA: TGTGCCAGCAGCGTAGCGACAGGAGTAAACTATGGCTACACCTTC; CDR3: CASSVATGVNYGYTF
V: TRBV6-1; J: TRBJ1-1; length: 14; D: TRBD1; size: .; DNA: TGTGCCAGCAACGCACAGGGGTCGAACACTGAAGCTTTCTTT; CDR3: CASNAQGSNTEAFF
V: TRBV9; J: TRBJ2-7; length: 15; D: TRBD2; size: .; DNA: TGTGCCAGCAGCGTAGCTACGGGGGGAGCCTACGAGCAGTACTTC; CDR3: CASSVATGGAYEQYF
V: TRBV29-1; J: TRBJ2-5; length: 11; D: .; size: .; DNA: TGCAGCGTTGAAGATAATGAGACCCAGTACTTC; CDR3: CSVEDNETQYF
V: TRBV19; J: TRBJ1-6; length: 16; D: .; size: .; DNA: TGTGCCAGTAGTATAGATCGGCAGGGCGGTAATTCACCCCTCCACTTT; CDR3: CASSIDRQGGNSPLHF
V: TRBV7-2; J: TRBJ2-5; length: 16; D: TRBD2; size: few; DNA: TGTGCCAGCAGCCCCGGACTAGCGGGAGGTAGAGAGACCCAGTACTTC; CDR3: CASSPGLAGGRETQYF
V: TRBV18; J: TRBJ1-2; length: 14; D: TRBD1; size: .; DNA: TGTGCCAGCTCCGGGACAGGGAGTGACTATGGCTACACCTTC; CDR3: CASSGTGSDYGYTF
V: TRBV6-2/TRBV6-3; J: TRBJ1-1; length: 15; D: .; size: once; DNA: TGTGCCAGCAGCGACGGGATCGCCTTGAACACTGAAGCTTTCTTT; CDR3: CASSDGIALNTEAFF
V: TRBV18; J: TRBJ2-1; length: 17; D: TRBD2; size: .; DNA: TGTGCCAGCTCCCAACGGACTAGCGGGGAGGACTACAATGAGCAGTTCTTC; CDR3: CASSQRTSGEDYNEQFF
V: TRBV6-2/TRBV6-3; J: TRBJ1-5; length: 15; D: .; size: .; DNA: TGTGCCAGCAGTTACTCTCCGGATAGCAATCAGCCCCAGCATTTT; CDR3: CASSYSPDSNQPQHF
V: TRBV28; J: TRBJ2-1; length: 12; D: .; size: .; DNA: TGTGCCAGCAGCCTGACTTACAATGAGCAGTTCTTC; CDR3: CASSLTYNEQFF
V: TRBV6-6; J: TRBJ1-2; length: 14; D: .; size: .; DNA: TGTGCCAGCAGTCCTCAGACAGTCCCCTATGGCTACACCTTC; CDR3: CASSPQTVPYGYTF
V: TRBV11-1; J: TRBJ1-1; length: 15; D: .; size: .; DNA: TGTGCCAGCAGCTTAGGTGGATTTATGAACACTGAAGCTTTCTTT; CDR3: CASSLGGFMNTEAFF
V: TRBV2; J: TRBJ2-7; length: 13; D: .; size: .; DNA: TGTGCCAGCCTACGGACAGTGGGTTACGAGCAGTACTTC; CDR3: CASLRTVGYEQYF
V: TRBV7-9; J: TRBJ2-1; length: 17; D: TRBD2; size: .; DNA: TGTGCCAGCAGCGGAAAACTAGCGGGAGTTGGTGTCAATGAGCAGTTCTTC; CDR3: CASSGKLAGVGVNEQFF
V: TRBV18; J: TRBJ2-5; length: 14; D: .; size: .; DNA: TGTGCCAGCTCAACGGGACGGATCCAAGAGACCCAGTACTTC; CDR3: CASSTGRIQETQYF
V: TRBV9; J: TRBJ1-5; length: 15; D: TRBD1; size: .; DNA: TGTGCCAGCAGCGAGGGAGGGACAGGCTTTCAGCCCCAGCATTTT; CDR3: CASSEGGTGFQPQHF
V: TRBV27; J: TRBJ1-6; length: 14; D: .; size: .; DNA: TGTGCCAGCAGTCCTCGGCAGGGCAATTCACCCCTCCACTTT; CDR3: CASSPRQGNSPLHF
V: TRBV19; J: TRBJ2-5; length: 14; D: .; size: .; DNA: TGTGCCAGTAGTATAGATTGGACTCAAGAGACCCAGTACTTC; CDR3: CASSIDWTQETQYF
V: TRBV10-2; J: TRBJ1-2; length: 15; D: .; size: .; DNA: TGCGCCAGCAGTGGAGGCAGGGCCCCATTAGGTGGCTACACCTTC; CDR3: CASSGGRAPLGGYTF
V: TRBV11-3; J: TRBJ2-1; length: 15; D: TRBD2; size: .; DNA: TGTGCCAGCAGCTCGGGACTAGCGGGAGATCTTGAGCAGTTCTTC; CDR3: CASSSGLAGDLEQFF
V: TRBV19; J: TRBJ1-5; length: 11; D: .; size: once; DNA: TGTGCCAGTAGTACCGTAGGGCCCCAGCATTTT; CDR3: CASSTVGPQHF
V: TRBV27; J: TRBJ2-5; length: 14; D: TRBD2; size: .; DNA: TGTGCCAGCAGTGTAGCGGGGGGGCCGCGGACCCAGTACTTC; CDR3: CASSVAGGPRTQYF
V: TRBV19; J: TRBJ1-5; length: 15; D: .; size: many; DNA: TGTGCCAGTAGTAGGAGAGAGGGAAGCAATCAGCCCCAGCATTTT; CDR3: CASSRREGSNQPQHF
V: TRBV7-9; J: TRBJ2-7; length: 15; D: .; size: .; DNA: TGTGCCAGCAGCTTATCTCCAGGTCCCGGGGCGGAGCAGTACTTC; CDR3: CASSLSPGPGAEQYF
V: TRBV19; J: TRBJ1-5; length: 17; D: .; size: .; DNA: TGTGCCAGCACTTCGGGAGGGGCCTCGTATAGCAATCAGCCCCAGCATTTT; CDR3: CASTSGGASYSNQPQHF
V: TRBV5-6; J: TRBJ2-7; length: 16; D: TRBD1; size: .; DNA: TGTGCCAGCAGCTTGGCGACAGGGGTGGGAACCTACGAGCAGTACTTC; CDR3: CASSLATGVGTYEQYF
V: TRBV5-4; J: TRBJ2-7; length: 14; D: .; size: .; DNA: TGTGCCAGCAGCCCGCAGGGGAACCAATACGAGCAGTACTTC; CDR3: CASSPQGNQYEQYF
V: TRBV7-7; J: TRBJ2-2; length: 17; D: TRBD1; size: .; DNA: TGTGCCAGCAGCCAATACCGCGGACAGGGGGCGGCCGGGGAGCTGTTTTTT; CDR3: CASSQYRGQGAAGELFF
V: TRBV7-2; J: TRBJ1-2; length: 13; D: .; size: .; DNA: TGTGCCAGCAGCCCAGGAGAATGGAGGGGCTACACCTTC; CDR3: CASSPGEWRGYTF
V: TRBV5-1; J: TRBJ1-3; length: 14; D: .; size: .; DNA: TGCGCCAGCAGCAAGGACAACTCTGGAAACACCATATATTTT; CDR3: CASSKDNSGNTIYF
V: TRBV11-1; J: TRBJ1-2; length: 14; D: .; size: .; DNA: TGTGCCAGCAGCCAGGGACGCACTTTGGGGGGCTACACCTTC; CDR3: CASSQGRTLGGYTF
V: TRBV25-1; J: TRBJ1-3; length: 15; D: .; size: .; DNA: TGTGCCAGCAGTGATGCGGGTTCAACTGGAAACACCATATATTTT; CDR3: CASSDAGSTGNTIYF
V: TRBV3-1/TRBV3-2; J: TRBJ2-7; length: 13; D: .; size: .; DNA: TGTGCCAGCAGTCTATCCCCCTCCTACGAGCAGTACTTC; CDR3: CASSLSPSYEQYF